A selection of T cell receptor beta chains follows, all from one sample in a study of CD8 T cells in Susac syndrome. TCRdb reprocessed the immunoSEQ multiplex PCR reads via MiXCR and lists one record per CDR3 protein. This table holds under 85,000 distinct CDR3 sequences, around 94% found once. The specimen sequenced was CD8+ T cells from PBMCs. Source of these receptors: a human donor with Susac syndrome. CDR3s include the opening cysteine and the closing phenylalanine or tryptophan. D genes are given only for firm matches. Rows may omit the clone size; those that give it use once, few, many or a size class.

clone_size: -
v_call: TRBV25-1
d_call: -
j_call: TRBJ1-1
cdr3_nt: TGTGCCAGCAGTGTAGGGACTGAAGCTTTCTTT
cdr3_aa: CASSVGTEAFF

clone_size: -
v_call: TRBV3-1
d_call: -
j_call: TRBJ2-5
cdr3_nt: TGTGCCAGCAGCCAAGGTGGCAGCGACGGGGAGACCCAGTACTTC
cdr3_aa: CASSQGGSDGETQYF

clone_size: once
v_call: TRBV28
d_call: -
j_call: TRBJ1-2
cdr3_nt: TGTGCCAGCACCTCCTCGGGGGGTGCGAATGGCTACACCTTC
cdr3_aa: CASTSSGGANGYTF

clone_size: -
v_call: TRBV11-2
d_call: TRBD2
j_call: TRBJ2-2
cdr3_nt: TGTGCCAGCAGCTCCCGGACTAGCGAAAAGGATTTGAACACCGGGGAGCTGTTTTTT
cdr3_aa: CASSSRTSEKDLNTGELFF

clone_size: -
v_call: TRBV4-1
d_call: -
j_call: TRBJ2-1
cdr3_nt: TGCGCCAGCAGCCAAGCGAGGGAGTTCCTCAGTGAGCAGTTCTTC
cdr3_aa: CASSQAREFLSEQFF

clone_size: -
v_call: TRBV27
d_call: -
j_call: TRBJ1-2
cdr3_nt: TGTGCCAGCAGTTTATCGATGTGGGGGGGCCGACGGCTGGGCTATGGCTACACCTTC
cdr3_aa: CASSLSMWGGRRLGYGYTF

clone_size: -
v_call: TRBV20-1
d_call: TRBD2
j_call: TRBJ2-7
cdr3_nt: TGCAGTGCGGCGGGGGCCTACGAGCAGTACTTC
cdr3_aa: CSAAGAYEQYF

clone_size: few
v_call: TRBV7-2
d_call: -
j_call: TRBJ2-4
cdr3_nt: TGTGCCAGCAGCTTAGGTGTTAGGGCGGAGGAAAACATTCAGTACTTC
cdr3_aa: CASSLGVRAEENIQYF

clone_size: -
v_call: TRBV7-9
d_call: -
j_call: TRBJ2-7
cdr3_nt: TGTGCCAGCAGCACCACAGGCAACGAGCAGTACTTC
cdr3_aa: CASSTTGNEQYF

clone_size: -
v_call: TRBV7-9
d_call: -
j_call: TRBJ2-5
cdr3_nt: TGTGCCAGCAGCTTCCTCGGACCGGCGGGGGCCGAAGAGACCCAGTACTTC
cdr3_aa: CASSFLGPAGAEETQYF

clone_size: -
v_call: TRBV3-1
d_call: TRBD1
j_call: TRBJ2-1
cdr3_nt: TGTGCCAGCAGCCGTGCCGGGACAGGGCTTGGTAATGAGCAGTTCTTC
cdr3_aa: CASSRAGTGLGNEQFF

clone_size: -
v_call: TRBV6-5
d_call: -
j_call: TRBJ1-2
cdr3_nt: TGTGCCAGCAGTACCGGGACCGGCACCTATGGCTACACCTTC
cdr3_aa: CASSTGTGTYGYTF

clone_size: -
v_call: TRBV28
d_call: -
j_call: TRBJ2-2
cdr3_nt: TGTGCCAGCAGTTACCCGGACAGTCCCGAGCTGTTTTTT
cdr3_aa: CASSYPDSPELFF

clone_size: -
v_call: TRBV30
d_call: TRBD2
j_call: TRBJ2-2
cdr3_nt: TGTGCCTGGACTGGACTAGCGGGAGAGGTACTCGGGGAGCTGTTTTTT
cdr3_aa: CAWTGLAGEVLGELFF

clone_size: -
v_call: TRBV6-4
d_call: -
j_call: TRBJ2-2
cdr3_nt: TGTGCCAGCAGTGACTACGGGGGAAACACCGGGGAGCTGTTTTTT
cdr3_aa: CASSDYGGNTGELFF

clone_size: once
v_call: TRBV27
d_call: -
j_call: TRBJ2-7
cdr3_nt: TGTGCCAGCAGTGGGATCGGTCCTTTCTACGAGCAGTACTTC
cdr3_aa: CASSGIGPFYEQYF

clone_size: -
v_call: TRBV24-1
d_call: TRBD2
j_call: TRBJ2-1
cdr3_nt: TGTGCCACCAGTGATTCCCGGGGGCGAAGTAGCGGGAAAAAAAATGAGCAGTTCTTC
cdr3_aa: CATSDSRGRSSGKKNEQFF

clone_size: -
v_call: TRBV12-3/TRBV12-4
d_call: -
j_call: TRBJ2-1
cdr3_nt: TGTGCCAGCGGACGGGACTACAATGAGCAGTTCTTC
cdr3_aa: CASGRDYNEQFF

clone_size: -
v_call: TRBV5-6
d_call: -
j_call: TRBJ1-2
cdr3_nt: TGTGCCAGCAGCTTCCAGGGTGATGGCTACACCTTC
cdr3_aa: CASSFQGDGYTF

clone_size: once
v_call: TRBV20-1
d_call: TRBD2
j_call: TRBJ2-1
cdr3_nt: TGCAGTGCTAGAGGAATCCTAGCGGGTTACAATGAGCAGTTCTTC
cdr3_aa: CSARGILAGYNEQFF

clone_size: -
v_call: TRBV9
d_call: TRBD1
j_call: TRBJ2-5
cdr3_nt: TGTGCCAGCAGCGTAGACGACAGGGGGTCTTGGGAGACCCAGTACTTC
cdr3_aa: CASSVDDRGSWETQYF

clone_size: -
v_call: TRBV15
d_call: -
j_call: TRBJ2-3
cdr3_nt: TGTGCCACCAGCCGCAGGGCCACAGATACGCAGTATTTT
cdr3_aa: CATSRRATDTQYF

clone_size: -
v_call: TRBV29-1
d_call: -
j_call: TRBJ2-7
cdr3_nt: TGCAGCGTTGTTGGGGGATCGGTGCAGTACTTC
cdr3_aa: CSVVGGSVQYF

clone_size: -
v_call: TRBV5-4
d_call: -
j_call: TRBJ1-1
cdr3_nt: TGTGCCAGCAGCCAGGAATGGTTGAACACTGAAGCTTTCTTT
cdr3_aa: CASSQEWLNTEAFF

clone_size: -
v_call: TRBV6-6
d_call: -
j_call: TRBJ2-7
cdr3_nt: TGTGCCAGCAGTTACCTGGGGAACGAGCAGTACTTC
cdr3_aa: CASSYLGNEQYF

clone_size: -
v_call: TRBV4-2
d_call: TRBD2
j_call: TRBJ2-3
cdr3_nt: TGTGCCAGCAGCCTTCAACTAGCGAGCACAGATACGCAGTATTTT
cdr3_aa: CASSLQLASTDTQYF

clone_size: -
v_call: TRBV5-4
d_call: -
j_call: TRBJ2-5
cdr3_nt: TGTGCCAGCAGCTTATTCGAGTCGGAACAGTACTTC
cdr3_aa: CASSLFESEQYF

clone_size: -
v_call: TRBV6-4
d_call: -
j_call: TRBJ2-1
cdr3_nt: TGTGCCAGCAGTGAACGGGGCTCCTACAATGAGCAGTTCTTC
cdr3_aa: CASSERGSYNEQFF

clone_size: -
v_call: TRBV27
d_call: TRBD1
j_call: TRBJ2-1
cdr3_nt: TGTGCCAGCAGTCCCGGGACAGGGGTAGGCGATGAGCAGTTCTTC
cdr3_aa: CASSPGTGVGDEQFF

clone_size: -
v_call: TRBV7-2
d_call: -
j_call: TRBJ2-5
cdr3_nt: TGTGCCAGCAGCCTTGAGGGTCTCCAAGAGACCCAGTACTTC
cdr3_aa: CASSLEGLQETQYF

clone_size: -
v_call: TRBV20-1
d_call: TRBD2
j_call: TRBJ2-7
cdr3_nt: TGCAGTGCTAGAGCGGGACTAGCGGAATCGACCTACGAGCAGTACTTC
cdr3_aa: CSARAGLAESTYEQYF

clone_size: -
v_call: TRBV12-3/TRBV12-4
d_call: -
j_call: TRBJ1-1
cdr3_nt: TGTGCCAGCAGTTTAGAGGGGAACACTGAAGCTTTCTTT
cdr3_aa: CASSLEGNTEAFF

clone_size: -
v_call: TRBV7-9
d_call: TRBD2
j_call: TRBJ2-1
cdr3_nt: TGTGCCAGCAGCTTACCAGGGGCGGGAGGTGAGATCGAGCAGTTCTTC
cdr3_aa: CASSLPGAGGEIEQFF

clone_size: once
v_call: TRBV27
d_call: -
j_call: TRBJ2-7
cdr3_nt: TGTGCCAGCAGGGTGCACCCTGACTACGAGCAGTACTTC
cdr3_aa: CASRVHPDYEQYF

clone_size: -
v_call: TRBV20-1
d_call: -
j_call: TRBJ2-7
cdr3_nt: TGCAGTGCTAGAGCTATTGGAGGGAGACCCGAGCAGTACTTC
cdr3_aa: CSARAIGGRPEQYF

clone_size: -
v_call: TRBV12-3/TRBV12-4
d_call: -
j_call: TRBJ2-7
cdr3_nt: TGTGCCAGCAGTTTGAACGACTACGAGCAGTACTTC
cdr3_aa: CASSLNDYEQYF

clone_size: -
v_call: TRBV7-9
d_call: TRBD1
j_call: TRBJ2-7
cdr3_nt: TGTGCCACGACAGGGGTTCGGTCCTACGAGCAGTACTTC
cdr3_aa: CATTGVRSYEQYF

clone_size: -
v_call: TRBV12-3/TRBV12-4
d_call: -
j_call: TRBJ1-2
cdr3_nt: TGTGCCAGCAGTTTTGGCAGACTAAGCTACACCTTC
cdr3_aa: CASSFGRLSYTF

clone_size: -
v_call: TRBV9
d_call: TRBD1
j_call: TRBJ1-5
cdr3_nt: TGTGCCAGCAGCGTGACAGGGGGCTATCAGCCCCAGCATTTT
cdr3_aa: CASSVTGGYQPQHF

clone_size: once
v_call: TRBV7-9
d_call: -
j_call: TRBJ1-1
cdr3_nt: TGTGCCAGCAGCTCCCCCACGAACACTGAAGCTTTCTTT
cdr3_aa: CASSSPTNTEAFF

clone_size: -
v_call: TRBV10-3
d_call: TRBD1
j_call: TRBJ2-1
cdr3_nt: TGTGCCATCAGTGGGAGACAGGGCGATGAGCAGTTCTTC
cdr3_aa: CAISGRQGDEQFF

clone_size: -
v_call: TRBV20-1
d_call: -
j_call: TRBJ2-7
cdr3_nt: TGCAGTGCTAGAGGTCCTGTTGCCTACGAGCAGTACTTC
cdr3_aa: CSARGPVAYEQYF

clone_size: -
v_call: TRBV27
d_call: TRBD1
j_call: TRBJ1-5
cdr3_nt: TGTGCCAGCAGTTTCGGCGGACAGGGAAGTCAGCCCCAGCATTTT
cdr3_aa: CASSFGGQGSQPQHF

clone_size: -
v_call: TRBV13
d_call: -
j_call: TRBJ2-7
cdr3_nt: TGTGCCAGCAGCCCAGGACAGAGTCCTTACGAGCAGTACTTC
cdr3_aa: CASSPGQSPYEQYF

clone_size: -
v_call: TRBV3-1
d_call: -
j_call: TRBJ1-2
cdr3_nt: TGTGCCAGCAGCCAAGAGTGGTCGGGTCGGGAGGGCTACACCTTC
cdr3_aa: CASSQEWSGREGYTF

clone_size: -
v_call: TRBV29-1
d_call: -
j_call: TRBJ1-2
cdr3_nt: TGCAGCGTTCTTACGACAGAAGAGACCTATGGCTACACCTTC
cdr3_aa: CSVLTTEETYGYTF

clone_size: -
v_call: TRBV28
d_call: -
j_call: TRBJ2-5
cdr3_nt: TGTGCCAGCAGTCCCCGGCCCGACCAAGAGACCCAGTACTTC
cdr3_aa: CASSPRPDQETQYF

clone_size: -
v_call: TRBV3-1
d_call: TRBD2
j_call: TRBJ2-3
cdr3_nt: TGTGCCAGCAGCCAAGAGACTAGCGGGAAAGATACGCAGTATTTT
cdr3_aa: CASSQETSGKDTQYF

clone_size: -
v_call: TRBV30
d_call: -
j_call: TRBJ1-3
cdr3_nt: TGTGCCTGGAATGGGGGCTCTGGAAACACCATATATTTT
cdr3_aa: CAWNGGSGNTIYF